This passage covers 3 T cell receptor beta chains from one sample sequenced in a study of T cell clusters in autoimmune cytopenias. TRB was amplified from roughly 250 ng of peripheral blood genomic DNA per sample. TRB was amplified by touch-down multiplex PCR, primer pools A and B combined. TCRdb re-called the multiplex PCR reads; every CDR3 protein appears as one record, without DNA. Its listing shows 4,000 to 5,000 distinct CDR3 sequences. These data are also associated with another study on T cell repertoires in aging, cancer and after chemotherapy.

Sequenced: peripheral blood. These receptors all stem from a human donor in good health.

V is TRBV7-2 and J is TRBJ2-3; TCRdb names TRBD2, which stays unverified in the absence of DNA. The CDR3 contains 13 residues. Germline V lookup: CDR1 SGHTA, CDR2 FQGNSA. The CDR3 loop is CASSLRERDTQYF.

V and J are TRBV5-4 and TRBJ2-1; TCRdb proposes TRBD1, but this gene call is untestable without DNA. Per germline, CDR1 SGHNT and CDR2 YYREEE (reference sequence). This CDR3 is 15 amino acids long. The CDR3 loop is CASSWPGGLLNEQFF.

According to its frequency, this clonotype is medium-sized. V is TRBV7-6 and J is TRBJ2-3. Germline CDR1 SGHVS, CDR2 FNYEAQ. The CDR3 runs to 14 residues. CDR3 protein: CASSLDSGTDTQYF.